Presented here are 20 T cell receptor beta chains from one specimen sequenced in a study of response to subunit inactivated influenza vaccine. TCRdb reprocessed the RT-PCR reads via MiXCR and lists one record per CDR3 protein. The table shows 500,000 to 600,000 distinct CDR3 sequences, with 14% occurring only once. The sequences come from PBMCs from blood, collected 12 days after vaccination. These receptors all come from a man over 45 who received an inactivated influenza vaccine.

The chain uses TRBV14 and TRBJ1-1; no clear D. Germline V gene data show CDR1 as SGHDN and CDR2 as FVKESK. Trimming left V 1 base short and J 6 bases short, with 3 bases between. The CDR3 spans 11 residues. The CDR3: CASSQVAEAFF. For the CDR3, the DNA is TGTGCCAGCAGCCAAGTCGCTGAAGCTTTCTTT.

This clonotype occurred a few times. J is TRBJ2-2 and V is TRBV4-3; D unclear. V shed 0 bases and J shed 1 base, with 12 bases lying between them. Germline loops: CDR1 LGHNA, CDR2 YSLEER. The CDR3 contains 17 residues. CDR3: CASSQEAPGQNTGELFF. The DNA of the CDR3 is TGCGCCAGCAGCCAAGAGGCCCCCGGGCAGAACACCGGGGAGCTGTTTTTT.

The V and J genes are TRBV4-3 and TRBJ2-7; 8 bases are a match to TRBD1. Germline lookup yields CDR1 LGHNA and CDR2 YSLEER. There are 18 residues in the CDR3. Trimming took 3 bases from V and 3 from J; bases not matched to a gene: 16. CDR3 residues: CASSQRWTGSGIGYEQYF. In nucleotides, the CDR3 is TGCGCCAGCAGCCAGAGGTGGACAGGGTCGGGAATTGGCTACGAGCAGTACTTC.

The genes are TRBV21-1 and TRBJ2-7; the table names TRBD1, a call not compared with the DNA. TRBV21-1 is a pseudogene locus. CDR3 length: 15 amino acids. DNA for the CDR3: TGTGCCAGCAGCACCCTCGTTCGGGACAGGGTTGAGCAGTACTTC. Protein product: CASSTLVRDRVEQYF.

Note on this clonotype: This may be a read error: a much more frequent sequence differs by one nucleotide. The chain employs TRBV9 and TRBJ1-6, with no clear D. Germline V gene data show CDR1 as SGDLS and CDR2 as YYNGEE. V dropped 0 bases and J dropped 9 bases, with 7 bases sitting between them. The CDR3 runs to 13 residues. This chain's CDR3 is CASSVVPGSPLHF. CDR3 in DNA: TGTGCCAGCAGCGTAGTTCCGGGTTCACCCCTCCACTTT.

There are a few counts of this clonotype. The V gene is TRBV20-1, the J gene TRBJ2-3; D not certain. This CDR3 is built from 12 residues. The germline gives CDR1 DFQATT, CDR2 SNEGSKA (reference sequence). V lost 5 bases and J 2 bases, leaving 8 bases between the germline ends. The DNA of the CDR3 is TGCAGTGCTTACGACCTCACAGATACGCAGTATTTT. It encodes CSAYDLTDTQYF.

This clonotype was found many times. The chain carries TRBV20-1 and TRBJ2-3; a possible D gene is TRBD2 (7 bases). Trimming left V 2 bases short and J 0 bases short, with 12 bases between. Looked up from germline, CDR1 is DFQATT and CDR2 is SNEGSKA (reference sequence). The CDR3 is 15 residues long. The CDR3 loop reads CSARSGTWSTDTQYF. DNA for the CDR3: TGCAGTGCTAGAAGCGGGACATGGAGCACAGATACGCAGTATTTT.

J is TRBJ2-3 and V is TRBV20-1; D not certain. Germline V lookup: CDR1 DFQATT, CDR2 SNEGSKA (reference sequence). The CDR3 length is 12 residues. V shed 5 bases and J shed 0 bases, with 6 bases lying between them. The CDR3 DNA reads TGCAGTGCTGGATACAGCACAGATACGCAGTATTTT. Translation: CSAGYSTDTQYF.

The chain uses TRBV5-1 and TRBJ2-3, with a weak D call TRBD2 (7 bases). The V end was cut by 4 bases, the J end by 9 bases, with 21 bases between. Germline CDR1 SGHRS, CDR2 YFSETQ. The CDR3 is 15 amino acids. The CDR3 loop is CASSPRPGGDDTQYF. The CDR3 DNA reads TGCGCCAGCAGCCCCCGCCCGGGGGGCGACGACACGCAGTATTTT.

This clonotype has a handful of counts. The chain carries TRBV4-2 and TRBJ2-2; 7 nucleotides line up with TRBD2. This CDR3 has 14 amino acids. Looked up from germline, CDR1 is LGHNA and CDR2 is YNFKEQ. Losses at the gene ends were 1 base for V and 7 bases for J; bases not matched to a gene: 3. The CDR3 DNA reads as TGTGCCAGCAGCCAAGTCGGGGGGAACGGGGAGCTGTTTTTT. Residues: CASSQVGGNGELFF.

CDR3 DNA sequence: TGTGCCAGCAGGAGGGGGAGCATGAACACTGAAGCTTTCTTT. It encodes CASRRGSMNTEAFF. This rearrangement joins TRBV2 to TRBJ1-1, with a possible D match to TRBD1 (6 bases). V was clipped by 6 bases and J by 0 bases, with 11 bases between them. CDR1 is SNHLY and CDR2 is FYNNEI in the germline V gene. The CDR3 runs to 14 residues.

The genes are TRBV6-1 and TRBJ2-3; 11 bases match TRBD2. V dropped 2 bases and J dropped 1; count of bases not matched to a gene: 5. The germline gives CDR1 MNHNS, CDR2 SASEGT. The CDR3 length is 17 residues. This chain's CDR3 is CASSESVLAGGTDTQYF. In DNA form, the CDR3 reads TGTGCCAGCAGTGAATCGGTACTAGCGGGGGGCACAGATACGCAGTATTTT.

In this sample, this clonotype turned up a few times. The chain employs TRBV29-1 and TRBJ1-2, with D possibly TRBD1 on 6 matching bases. This CDR3 region has 15 residues. The germline V gene has CDR1 SQVTM and CDR2 ANQGSEA. CDR3 sequence (DNA): TGCAACATCATTGTTCAGAGGAGGGGGAACTATGGCTACACCTTC. Its protein is CNIIVQRRGNYGYTF.

In its sample, this clonotype was seen a few times. The V and J genes are TRBV6-2 or TRBV6-3 and TRBJ2-7; D is perhaps TRBD2 (7 bases). V lost 8 bases, J lost 2 bases, and 16 bases lay in between. CDR1 is MNHEY, CDR2 SVGEGT, per germline. CDR3 length: 14 residues. CDR3 DNA: TGTGCCAGCGGAAACAGGGAGGGGACCTACGAGCAGTACTTC. It translates to CASGNREGTYEQYF.

There are a few counts of this clonotype. The chain uses TRBV10-3 and TRBJ2-3, with 7 bases matching TRBD1. The CDR3 length is 14 residues. Germline CDR1 and CDR2: ENHRY and SYGVKD. V lost 7 bases and J lost 4; bases outside the gene matches: 8. CDR3 protein: CAIKRDRNSDTQYF. CDR3 sequence (DNA): TGTGCCATCAAAAGGGACAGAAATTCAGATACGCAGTATTTT.

This clonotype was seen a few times. The CDR3 coding sequence is TGTGCCAGCAGCTTGAGGGGGCGCGGGAACACTGAAGCTTTCTTT. Translated, it gives CASSLRGRGNTEAFF. The chain is built from TRBV13 and TRBJ1-1; 7 nucleotides line up with TRBD1. Per the germline V gene, CDR1 is PRHDT and CDR2 is FYEKMQ (reference sequence). Losses at the gene ends were 3 bases for V and 1 base for J; bases not matched to a gene: 5. This CDR3 spans 15 amino acids.

This clonotype was detected only once. The chain has TRBV3-1 and TRBJ1-4; 8 bases agree with TRBD1. V was pared by 3 bases and J by 4 bases, with 7 bases of the junction left unmatched. Germline-derived CDR1 and CDR2 are LGHDT and YNNKEL (reference sequence). The CDR3 has 16 residues. The CDR3 coding sequence is TGTGCCAGCAGCCAGTTGACAGGGGCTTTTAATGAAAAACTGTTTTTT. Residues: CASSQLTGAFNEKLFF.

The gene calls are TRBV28 and TRBJ2-7; 8 bases fit TRBD1. This CDR3 has 13 amino acids. Germline V CDR1 and CDR2: MDHEN, SYDVKM. The V segment lost 6 bases and the J segment 2 bases; nucleotides outside the gene matches: 3. The CDR3 loop reads CASRRTGTYEQYF. DNA of the CDR3: TGTGCCAGCAGGAGGACAGGGACCTACGAGCAGTACTTC.

This chain links TRBV20-1 with TRBJ1-5; D not certain. The CDR3 sequence is 15 residues long. Germline CDR1 and CDR2: DFQATT and SNEGSKA (reference sequence). Deletions cut 1 base from V and 0 bases from J, with 10 bases between. The CDR3 is CSARAAGSSNQPQHF. The CDR3 DNA is TGCAGTGCTAGAGCCGCGGGCAGTAGCAATCAGCCCCAGCATTTT.

The gene calls are TRBV23-1 and TRBJ2-4; 10 bases are shared with TRBD1. TRBV23-1 is classed as an ORF, of uncertain function. This CDR3 has 20 residues. Trimming took 6 bases from V and 1 from J; bases not matched to a gene: 18. Here the CDR3 reads CASSPNPGQGIVAAKNIQYF. Here the CDR3 DNA reads TGCGCCAGCAGCCCCAATCCGGGACAGGGGATCGTGGCGGCCAAAAACATTCAGTACTTC.